Sample share makes the clone carrying this T cell receptor (beta chain) medium-sized. Its target is unknown. V shed 0 bases and J shed 1 base, with 10 bases lying between them. The germline V gene encodes CDR1 MGHRA and CDR2 YSYEKL. This CDR3 has 15 amino acids. These data are taken from a study of breast tumors, draining lymph nodes, adjacent tissues. The study's findings and limits: Tumor repertoires ranked between lymph nodes and nontumor tissue in diversity, with V and J gene preferences. Luminal-like breast cancer showed significantly higher tumor–nontumor repertoire similarity than basal-like. Findings are consistent with lymph node origin and intratumoral expansion of most tumor T cells.

TCRdb fed the multiplex PCR reads into MiXCR, producing one record per CDR3 protein. The sample carries about 15,000 distinct CDR3 sequences, 45% recorded once. Sequenced input: tumor-adjacent breast tissue. This receptor was identified in a female donor with breast cancer. Some clones in this sample may be carry-over from other donors' samples. The rearrangement joins TRBV4-1 to TRBJ2-7; D might be TRBD1 or TRBD2, each matching 5 bases. The CDR3 sequence is CASSQERGPSYEQYF. In DNA, the CDR3 is TGCGCCAGCAGCCAAGAAAGGGGACCTTCCTACGAGCAGTACTTC.